The rows below give T cell receptor beta chains drawn from one sample of a study of patients and donors after allogeneic stem cell transplantation. A single record per CDR3 protein comes from TCRdb applying MiXCR to the RT-PCR reads. The table records roughly 960,000 distinct CDR3 sequences, 15% to 20% of them present only once. The sequencing input was blood, either unsorted or a sorted T cell fraction (not recorded which). The source is a human donor who was either an allogeneic HSCT recipient or a stem cell or donor lymphocyte infusion donor (not recorded which). It is not recorded whose cells these are; they may come from a transplant donor. CDR3s include the opening cysteine and the closing phenylalanine or tryptophan. Fields, in order: clone size, J gene, V gene, D gene, CDR3 protein, CDR3 DNA. The D gene is left open where the match is weak. Rows give clone size only sometimes, using once, few, many, or a class for an expanded clone.

clone_size: few; j_call: TRBJ2-3; v_call: TRBV20-1; d_call: TRBD2; cdr3_aa: CSARVKDAGGTDTQYF; cdr3_nt: TGCAGTGCTAGAGTAAAGGACGCGGGGGGCACAGATACGCAGTATTTT
clone_size: NA; j_call: TRBJ2-2; v_call: TRBV7-3; d_call: NA; cdr3_aa: CASSLGPGGSGELFF; cdr3_nt: TGTGCCAGCAGCTTAGGTCCGGGTGGATCGGGGGAGCTGTTTTTT
clone_size: few; j_call: TRBJ1-1; v_call: TRBV3-1; d_call: TRBD1; cdr3_aa: CASSQIQGGAFF; cdr3_nt: TGTGCCAGCAGCCAAATACAGGGGGGAGCTTTCTTT
clone_size: few; j_call: TRBJ2-1; v_call: TRBV20-1; d_call: TRBD2; cdr3_aa: CSARDGTSGGAIYNEQFF; cdr3_nt: TGCAGTGCTAGAGATGGAACTAGCGGGGGGGCCATATACAATGAGCAGTTCTTC
clone_size: NA; j_call: TRBJ1-4; v_call: TRBV5-1; d_call: NA; cdr3_aa: CASSLRPTNEKLFF; cdr3_nt: TGCGCCAGCAGCTTGAGGCCAACTAATGAAAAACTGTTTTTT
clone_size: few; j_call: TRBJ2-1; v_call: TRBV18; d_call: NA; cdr3_aa: CASSPPGRNNNNEQFF; cdr3_nt: TGTGCCAGCTCACCACCGGGGCGGAATAACAACAATGAGCAGTTCTTC
clone_size: NA; j_call: TRBJ1-1; v_call: TRBV7-9; d_call: NA; cdr3_aa: CASSARDTENTEAFF; cdr3_nt: TGTGCCAGCAGCGCCCGGGACACGGAGAACACTGAAGCTTTCTTT
clone_size: NA; j_call: TRBJ2-3; v_call: TRBV3-1; d_call: NA; cdr3_aa: CASSQVHSRVADTQYF; cdr3_nt: TGTGCCAGCAGCCAAGTGCACTCCCGGGTTGCAGATACGCAGTATTTT
clone_size: NA; j_call: TRBJ1-6; v_call: TRBV12-3/TRBV12-4; d_call: TRBD1; cdr3_aa: CASSNRDRGSPLHF; cdr3_nt: TGTGCCAGCAGCAACCGGGACAGGGGGTCACCCCTCCACTTT
clone_size: NA; j_call: TRBJ2-7; v_call: TRBV5-1; d_call: NA; cdr3_aa: CASTPSGSSSYEQYF; cdr3_nt: TGCGCCAGCACCCCGAGCGGAAGTAGCTCCTACGAGCAGTACTTC
clone_size: NA; j_call: TRBJ2-5; v_call: TRBV19; d_call: TRBD2; cdr3_aa: CASSWTSGGTKETQYF; cdr3_nt: TGTGCCAGTAGTTGGACTAGCGGGGGGACGAAAGAGACCCAGTACTTC
clone_size: NA; j_call: TRBJ2-3; v_call: TRBV27; d_call: NA; cdr3_aa: CASSSIPLTDTQYF; cdr3_nt: TGTGCCAGCAGTTCCATCCCTCTCACAGATACGCAGTATTTT
clone_size: NA; j_call: TRBJ2-3; v_call: TRBV5-1; d_call: NA; cdr3_aa: CASSPQFGFTDTQYF; cdr3_nt: TGCGCCAGCAGCCCCCAGTTCGGCTTCACAGATACGCAGTATTTT
clone_size: few; j_call: TRBJ1-2; v_call: TRBV29-1; d_call: TRBD1; cdr3_aa: CSVSRGQGYYGYTF; cdr3_nt: TGCAGCGTTTCAAGGGGACAGGGGTATTATGGCTACACCTTC
clone_size: NA; j_call: TRBJ2-2; v_call: TRBV4-3; d_call: TRBD2; cdr3_aa: CASSRNSGGVLSGELFF; cdr3_nt: TGCGCCAGCAGCCGGAATAGCGGGGGGGTCCTTTCCGGGGAGCTGTTTTTT
clone_size: many; j_call: TRBJ2-7; v_call: TRBV10-3; d_call: TRBD2; cdr3_aa: CAINERGGSYEQYF; cdr3_nt: TGTGCCATCAACGAGCGGGGGGGTTCCTACGAGCAGTACTTC
clone_size: few; j_call: TRBJ1-2; v_call: TRBV4-3; d_call: NA; cdr3_aa: CASSRLGDVGSYTF; cdr3_nt: TGCGCCAGCAGCCGGCTGGGGGATGTGGGGAGCTACACCTTC
clone_size: many; j_call: TRBJ2-1; v_call: TRBV5-1; d_call: NA; cdr3_aa: CASRTRDEQFF; cdr3_nt: TGCGCCAGCAGAACTCGTGATGAGCAGTTCTTC
clone_size: NA; j_call: TRBJ1-1; v_call: TRBV5-6; d_call: NA; cdr3_aa: CASSLEVDTEAFF; cdr3_nt: TGTGCCAGCAGCTTGGAGGTAGACACTGAAGCTTTCTTT
clone_size: NA; j_call: TRBJ2-7; v_call: TRBV30; d_call: TRBD1; cdr3_aa: CAWIRDRGYEQYF; cdr3_nt: TGTGCCTGGATCCGGGACAGGGGCTACGAGCAGTACTTC
clone_size: NA; j_call: TRBJ2-7; v_call: TRBV14; d_call: NA; cdr3_aa: CASSQDPAGTVYEQYF; cdr3_nt: TGTGCCAGCAGCCAAGATCCGGCAGGGACTGTCTACGAGCAGTACTTC
clone_size: NA; j_call: TRBJ1-1; v_call: TRBV27; d_call: NA; cdr3_aa: CASSLYQGFGDTEAFF; cdr3_nt: TGTGCCAGCAGTTTATATCAGGGTTTCGGGGACACTGAAGCTTTCTTT
clone_size: few; j_call: TRBJ2-7; v_call: TRBV29-1; d_call: NA; cdr3_aa: CSVTLGRRSYEQYF; cdr3_nt: TGCAGCGTTACCCTGGGCAGGCGCTCCTACGAGCAGTACTTC
clone_size: NA; j_call: TRBJ1-2; v_call: TRBV20-1; d_call: NA; cdr3_aa: CSARWEDGYTF; cdr3_nt: TGCAGTGCTAGATGGGAGGACGGCTACACCTTC
clone_size: many; j_call: TRBJ1-2; v_call: TRBV11-2; d_call: NA; cdr3_aa: CASSLARTYGYTF; cdr3_nt: TGTGCCAGCAGCTTAGCCCGGACTTATGGCTACACCTTC
clone_size: NA; j_call: TRBJ2-7; v_call: TRBV30; d_call: TRBD1; cdr3_aa: CAWSRDRGPLREQYF; cdr3_nt: TGTGCCTGGAGTCGGGACAGGGGGCCCCTAAGGGAGCAGTACTTC
clone_size: NA; j_call: TRBJ1-4; v_call: TRBV27; d_call: TRBD1; cdr3_aa: CASSSNRGGEKLFF; cdr3_nt: TGTGCCAGCAGTTCAAACAGGGGAGGGGAAAAACTGTTTTTT
clone_size: NA; j_call: TRBJ2-1; v_call: TRBV24-1; d_call: NA; cdr3_aa: CATSDFSASHNEQFF; cdr3_nt: TGTGCCACCAGTGATTTTAGCGCCTCCCACAATGAGCAGTTCTTC
clone_size: many; j_call: TRBJ1-1; v_call: TRBV6-1; d_call: NA; cdr3_aa: CASRPVGTSNTEAFF; cdr3_nt: TGTGCCAGCAGACCGGTGGGGACATCGAACACTGAAGCTTTCTTT
clone_size: few; j_call: TRBJ2-7; v_call: TRBV7-2; d_call: NA; cdr3_aa: CASSRGVQGSYEQYF; cdr3_nt: TGTGCCAGCAGCCGCGGGGTCCAGGGATCCTACGAGCAGTACTTC
clone_size: few; j_call: TRBJ2-5; v_call: TRBV20-1; d_call: NA; cdr3_aa: CSAQRSPAGGETQYF; cdr3_nt: TGCAGTGCCCAGAGGTCGCCGGCCGGGGGCGAGACCCAGTACTTC
clone_size: few; j_call: TRBJ1-2; v_call: TRBV4-1; d_call: TRBD1; cdr3_aa: CASSQEAGGAYGYTF; cdr3_nt: TGCGCCAGCAGCCAAGAAGCAGGGGGCGCATATGGCTACACCTTC
clone_size: NA; j_call: TRBJ1-3; v_call: TRBV5-1; d_call: NA; cdr3_aa: CASSLGAGGNTIYF; cdr3_nt: TGCGCCAGCAGCTTGGGGGCAGGCGGAAACACCATATATTTT
clone_size: NA; j_call: TRBJ2-1; v_call: TRBV7-9; d_call: NA; cdr3_aa: CASSFFPGEYNEQFF; cdr3_nt: TGTGCCAGCAGCTTCTTTCCGGGAGAATACAATGAGCAGTTCTTC
clone_size: NA; j_call: TRBJ2-2; v_call: TRBV15; d_call: NA; cdr3_aa: CATSSGAKNTGELFF; cdr3_nt: TGTGCCACCAGTTCTGGGGCTAAGAACACCGGGGAGCTGTTTTTT
clone_size: NA; j_call: TRBJ1-4; v_call: TRBV7-3; d_call: NA; cdr3_aa: CASSLREGGKLFF; cdr3_nt: TGTGCCAGCAGCTTAAGAGAGGGTGGAAAACTGTTTTTT
clone_size: NA; j_call: TRBJ2-1; v_call: TRBV7-9; d_call: TRBD2; cdr3_aa: CASSVAGSGGLYNEQFF; cdr3_nt: TGTGCCAGCAGCGTCGCTGGTAGCGGGGGGCTATACAATGAGCAGTTCTTC
clone_size: few; j_call: TRBJ2-7; v_call: TRBV12-3/TRBV12-4; d_call: NA; cdr3_aa: CASSLALGLEQYF; cdr3_nt: TGTGCCAGCAGTTTAGCGCTGGGCCTTGAGCAGTACTTC
clone_size: few; j_call: TRBJ2-7; v_call: TRBV18; d_call: NA; cdr3_aa: CASSPRLNTYEQYF; cdr3_nt: TGTGCCAGCTCGCCGAGACTGAACACCTACGAGCAGTACTTC
clone_size: few; j_call: TRBJ1-5; v_call: TRBV12-3/TRBV12-4; d_call: NA; cdr3_aa: CASSPSVNSNQPQHF; cdr3_nt: TGTGCCAGCAGTCCCTCGGTTAATAGCAATCAGCCCCAGCATTTT
clone_size: NA; j_call: TRBJ2-5; v_call: TRBV20-1; d_call: NA; cdr3_aa: CSAASGTVQETQYF; cdr3_nt: TGCAGTGCTGCCTCCGGGACGGTGCAAGAGACCCAGTACTTC
clone_size: few; j_call: TRBJ1-5; v_call: TRBV24-1; d_call: NA; cdr3_aa: CATSDVAGGEPQHF; cdr3_nt: TGTGCCACCAGTGATGTAGCAGGAGGTGAGCCCCAGCATTTT
clone_size: NA; j_call: TRBJ1-4; v_call: TRBV29-1; d_call: NA; cdr3_aa: CSVGKGGEKLFF; cdr3_nt: TGCAGCGTGGGCAAGGGTGGTGAAAAACTGTTTTTT
clone_size: NA; j_call: TRBJ2-7; v_call: TRBV12-3/TRBV12-4; d_call: TRBD2; cdr3_aa: CASSPGLAGGSMTYEQYF; cdr3_nt: TGTGCCAGCAGTCCGGGACTAGCGGGAGGGTCGATGACCTACGAGCAGTACTTC
clone_size: NA; j_call: TRBJ2-5; v_call: TRBV5-1; d_call: NA; cdr3_aa: CASSPRDSGETQYF; cdr3_nt: TGCGCCAGCAGCCCCCGGGACAGCGGGGAGACCCAGTACTTC
clone_size: NA; j_call: TRBJ1-2; v_call: TRBV5-1; d_call: NA; cdr3_aa: CASSLGDGRFYGYTF; cdr3_nt: TGCGCCAGCAGCTTGGGGGACGGAAGATTCTATGGCTACACCTTC
clone_size: few; j_call: TRBJ1-4; v_call: TRBV3-1; d_call: NA; cdr3_aa: CASSQGGAPEKLFF; cdr3_nt: TGTGCCAGCAGCCAAGGGGGGGCGCCCGAAAAACTGTTTTTT
clone_size: NA; j_call: TRBJ2-3; v_call: TRBV10-3; d_call: NA; cdr3_aa: CAISSAPTDTQYF; cdr3_nt: TGTGCCATCAGTTCGGCCCCCACAGATACGCAGTATTTT
clone_size: few; j_call: TRBJ2-2; v_call: TRBV20-1; d_call: NA; cdr3_aa: CSARCQSRTGELFF; cdr3_nt: TGCAGTGCTAGATGTCAGTCCCGCACCGGGGAGCTGTTTTTT